This note documents a single TCR beta chain sequence. This sample stems from a study of blood T cell repertoires in COVID-19. Data came from immunoSEQ multiplex PCR; TCRdb stores just in-frame clones and leaves some out. The sample yields 200,000 to 250,000 clones, approximately 82% seen once. After removal of 3 bases from V and 5 bases from J, the junction contained 9 bases not matched to a gene. Germline V gives CDR1 KGHSH, CDR2 LQKENI. The CDR3 runs 17 residues. The sequenced material came from peripheral blood. The chain has TRBV18 and TRBJ2-2, with 10 bases that match TRBD2. This receptor was identified in a woman of 80 years or more with acute or convalescent COVID-19. CDR3 nucleotides: TGTGCCAGCTCACCTCCTACACTAGCGGGAAGAACCGGGGAGCTGTTTTTT. Its protein product is CASSPPTLAGRTGELFF.